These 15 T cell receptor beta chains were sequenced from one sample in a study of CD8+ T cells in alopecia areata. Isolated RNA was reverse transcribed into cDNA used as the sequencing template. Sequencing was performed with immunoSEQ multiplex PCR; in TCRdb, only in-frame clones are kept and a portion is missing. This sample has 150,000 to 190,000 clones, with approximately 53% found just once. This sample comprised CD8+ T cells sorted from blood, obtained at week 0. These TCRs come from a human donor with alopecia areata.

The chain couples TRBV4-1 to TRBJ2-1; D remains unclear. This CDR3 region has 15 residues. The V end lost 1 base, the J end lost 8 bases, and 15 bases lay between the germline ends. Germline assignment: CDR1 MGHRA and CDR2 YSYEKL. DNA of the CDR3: TGCGCCAGCAGCCAAGGACCCGGCGGTAAGGATGAGCAGTTCTTC. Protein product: CASSQGPGGKDEQFF.

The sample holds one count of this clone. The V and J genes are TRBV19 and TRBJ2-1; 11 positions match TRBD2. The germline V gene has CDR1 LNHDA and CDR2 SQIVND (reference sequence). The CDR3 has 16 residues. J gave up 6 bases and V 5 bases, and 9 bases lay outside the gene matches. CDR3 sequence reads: CASSDLLAGASNEQFF. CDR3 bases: TGTGCCAGTAGTGACTTACTAGCGGGGGCCTCCAATGAGCAGTTCTTC.

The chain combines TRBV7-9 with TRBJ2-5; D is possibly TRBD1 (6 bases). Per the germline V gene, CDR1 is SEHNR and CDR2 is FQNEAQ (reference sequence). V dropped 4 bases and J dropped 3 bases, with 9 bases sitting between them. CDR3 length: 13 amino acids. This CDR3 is CASSSRTEETQYF. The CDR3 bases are TGTGCCAGCAGCTCTCGGACAGAAGAGACCCAGTACTTC.

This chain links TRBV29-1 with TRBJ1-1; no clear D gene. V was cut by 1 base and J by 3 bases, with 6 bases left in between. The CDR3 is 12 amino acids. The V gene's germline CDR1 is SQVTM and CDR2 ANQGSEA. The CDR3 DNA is TGCAGCGTTGAAGGGCAGGACACTGAAGCTTTCTTT. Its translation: CSVEGQDTEAFF.

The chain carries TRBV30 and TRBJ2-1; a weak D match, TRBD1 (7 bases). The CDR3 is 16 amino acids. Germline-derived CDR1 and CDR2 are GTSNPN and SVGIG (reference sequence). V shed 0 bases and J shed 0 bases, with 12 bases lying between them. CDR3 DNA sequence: TGTGCCTGGAGTGTACCAGGGGGGAGCTCCTACAATGAGCAGTTCTTC. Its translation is CAWSVPGGSSYNEQFF.

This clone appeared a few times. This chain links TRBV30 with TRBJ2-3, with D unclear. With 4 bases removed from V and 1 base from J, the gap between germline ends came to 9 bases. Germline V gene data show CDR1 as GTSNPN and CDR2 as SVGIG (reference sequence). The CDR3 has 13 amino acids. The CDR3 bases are TGTGCCTGGAACAATGGGGGCACAGATACGCAGTATTTT. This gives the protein CAWNNGGTDTQYF.

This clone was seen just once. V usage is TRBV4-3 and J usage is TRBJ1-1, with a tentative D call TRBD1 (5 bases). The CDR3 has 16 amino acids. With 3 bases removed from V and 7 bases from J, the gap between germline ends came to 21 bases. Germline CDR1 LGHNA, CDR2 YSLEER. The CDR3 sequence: CASSQVHNRQQIEAFF. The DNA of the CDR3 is TGCGCCAGCAGCCAGGTTCATAACAGACAGCAAATTGAAGCTTTCTTT.

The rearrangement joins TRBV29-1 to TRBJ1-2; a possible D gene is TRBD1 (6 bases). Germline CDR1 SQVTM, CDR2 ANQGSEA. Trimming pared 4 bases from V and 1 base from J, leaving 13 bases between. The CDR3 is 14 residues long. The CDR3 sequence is CSVVGGGDNYGYTF. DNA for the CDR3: TGCAGCGTTGTGGGGGGCGGGGATAACTATGGCTACACCTTC. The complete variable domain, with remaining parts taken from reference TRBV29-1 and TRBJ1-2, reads SAVISQKPSRDICQRGTSLTIQCQVDSQVTMMFWYRQQPGQSLTLIATANQGSEATYESGFVIDKFPISRPNLTFSTLTVSNMSPEDSSIYLCSVVGGGDNYGYTFGSGTRLTVV.

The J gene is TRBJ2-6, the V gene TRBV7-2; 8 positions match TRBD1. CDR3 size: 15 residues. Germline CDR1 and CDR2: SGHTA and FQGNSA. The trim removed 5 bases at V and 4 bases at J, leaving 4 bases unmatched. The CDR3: CASSRGTGGANVLTF. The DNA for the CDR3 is TGTGCCAGCAGCCGCGGGACAGGCGGGGCCAACGTCCTGACTTTC.

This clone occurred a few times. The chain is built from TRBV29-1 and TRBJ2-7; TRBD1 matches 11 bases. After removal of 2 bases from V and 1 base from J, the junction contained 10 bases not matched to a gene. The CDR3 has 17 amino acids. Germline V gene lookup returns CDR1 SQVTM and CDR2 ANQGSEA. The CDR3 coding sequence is TGCAGCGTTGAAAGTTGGAGTGGGACAGGGGGATCCTACGAGCAGTACTTC. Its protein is CSVESWSGTGGSYEQYF.

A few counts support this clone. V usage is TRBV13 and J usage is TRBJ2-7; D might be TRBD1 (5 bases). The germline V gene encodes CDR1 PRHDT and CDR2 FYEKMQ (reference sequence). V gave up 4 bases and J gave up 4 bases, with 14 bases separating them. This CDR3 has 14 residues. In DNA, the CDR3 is TGTGCCAGCAGCTCCGAAAGGGGCCAATACGAGCAGTACTTC. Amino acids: CASSSERGQYEQYF.

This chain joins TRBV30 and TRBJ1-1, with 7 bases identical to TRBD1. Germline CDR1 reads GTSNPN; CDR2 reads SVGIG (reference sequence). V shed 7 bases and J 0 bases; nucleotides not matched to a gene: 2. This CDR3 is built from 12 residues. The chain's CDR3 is CASGQMNTEAFF. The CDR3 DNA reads TGTGCCTCGGGACAGATGAACACTGAAGCTTTCTTT.

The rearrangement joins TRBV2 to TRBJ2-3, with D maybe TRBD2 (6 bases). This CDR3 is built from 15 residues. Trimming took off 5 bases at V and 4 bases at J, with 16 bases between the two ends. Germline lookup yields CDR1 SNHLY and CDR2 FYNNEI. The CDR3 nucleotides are TGTGCCAGCAGTATCCGGGACTTCGCCCCAGATACGCAGTATTTT. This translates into CASSIRDFAPDTQYF.

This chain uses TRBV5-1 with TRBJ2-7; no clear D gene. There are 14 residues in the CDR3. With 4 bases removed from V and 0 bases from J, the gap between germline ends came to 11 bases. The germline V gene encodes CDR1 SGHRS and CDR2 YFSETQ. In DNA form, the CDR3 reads TGCGCCAGCAGCCAGCTTCCGAGCTCCTACGAGCAGTACTTC. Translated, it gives CASSQLPSSYEQYF.

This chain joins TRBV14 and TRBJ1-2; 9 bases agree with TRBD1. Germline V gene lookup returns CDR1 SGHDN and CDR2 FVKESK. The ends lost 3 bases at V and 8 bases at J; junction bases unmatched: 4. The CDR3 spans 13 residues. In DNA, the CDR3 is TGTGCCAGCAGCCAGTACAGGGGGCAAGGCTACACCTTC. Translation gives CASSQYRGQGYTF.